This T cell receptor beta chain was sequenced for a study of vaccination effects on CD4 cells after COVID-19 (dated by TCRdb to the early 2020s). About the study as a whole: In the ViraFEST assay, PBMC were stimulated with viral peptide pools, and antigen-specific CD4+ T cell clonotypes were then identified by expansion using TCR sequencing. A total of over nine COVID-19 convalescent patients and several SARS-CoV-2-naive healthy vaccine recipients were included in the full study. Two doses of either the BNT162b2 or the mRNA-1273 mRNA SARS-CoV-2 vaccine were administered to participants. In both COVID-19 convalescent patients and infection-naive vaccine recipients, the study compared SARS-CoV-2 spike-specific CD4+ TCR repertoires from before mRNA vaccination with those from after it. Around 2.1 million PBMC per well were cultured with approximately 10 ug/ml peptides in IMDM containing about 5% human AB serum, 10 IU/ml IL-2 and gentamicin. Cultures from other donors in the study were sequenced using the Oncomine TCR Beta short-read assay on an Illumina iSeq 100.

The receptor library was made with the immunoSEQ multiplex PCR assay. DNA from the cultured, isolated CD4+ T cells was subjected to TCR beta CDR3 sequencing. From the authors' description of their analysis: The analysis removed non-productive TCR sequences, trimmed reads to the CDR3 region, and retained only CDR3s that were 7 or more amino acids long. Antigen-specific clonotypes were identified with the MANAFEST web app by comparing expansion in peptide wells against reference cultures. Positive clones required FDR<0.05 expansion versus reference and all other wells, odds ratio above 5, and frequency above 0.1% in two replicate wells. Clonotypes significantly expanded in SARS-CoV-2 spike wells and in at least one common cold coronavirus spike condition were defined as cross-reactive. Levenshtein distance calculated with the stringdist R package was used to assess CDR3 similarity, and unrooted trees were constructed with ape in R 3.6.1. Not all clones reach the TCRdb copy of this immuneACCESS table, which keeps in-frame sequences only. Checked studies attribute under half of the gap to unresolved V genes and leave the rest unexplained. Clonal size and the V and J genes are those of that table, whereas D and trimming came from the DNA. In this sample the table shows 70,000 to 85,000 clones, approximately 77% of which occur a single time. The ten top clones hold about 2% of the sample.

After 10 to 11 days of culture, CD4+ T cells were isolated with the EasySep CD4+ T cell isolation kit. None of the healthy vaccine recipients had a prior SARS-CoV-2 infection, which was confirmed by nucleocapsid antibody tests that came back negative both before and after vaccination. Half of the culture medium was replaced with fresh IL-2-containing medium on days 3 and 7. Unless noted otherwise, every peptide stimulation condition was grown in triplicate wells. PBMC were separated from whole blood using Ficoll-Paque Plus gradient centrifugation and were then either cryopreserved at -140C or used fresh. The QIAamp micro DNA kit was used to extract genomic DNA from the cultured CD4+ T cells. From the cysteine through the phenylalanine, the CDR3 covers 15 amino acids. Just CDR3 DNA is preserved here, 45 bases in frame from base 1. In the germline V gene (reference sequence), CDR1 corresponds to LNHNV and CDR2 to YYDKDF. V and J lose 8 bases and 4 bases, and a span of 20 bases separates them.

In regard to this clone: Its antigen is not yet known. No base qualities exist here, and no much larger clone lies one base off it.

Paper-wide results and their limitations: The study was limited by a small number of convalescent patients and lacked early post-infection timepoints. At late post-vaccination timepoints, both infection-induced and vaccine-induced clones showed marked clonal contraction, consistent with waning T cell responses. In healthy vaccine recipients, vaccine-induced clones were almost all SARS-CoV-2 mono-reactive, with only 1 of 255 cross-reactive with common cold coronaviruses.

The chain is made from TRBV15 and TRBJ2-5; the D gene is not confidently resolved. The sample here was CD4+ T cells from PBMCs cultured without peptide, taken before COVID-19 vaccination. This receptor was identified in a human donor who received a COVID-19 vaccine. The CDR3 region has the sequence CATAQPERLGETQYF. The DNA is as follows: TGTGCCACCGCACAGCCGGAAAGGCTGGGAGAGACCCAGTACTTC.